These 29 T cell receptor beta chains were sequenced from one sample in a study of cytomegalovirus exposure and HLA in healthy donors. PCR used 60 Vbeta primers and 13 Jbeta primers. The data were produced by immunoSEQ multiplex PCR, yet TCRdb's version contains in-frame clones alone and is incomplete. The sample lists roughly 200,000 clones, 70% to 85% seen once, with 3.7% in the top ten. The sample taken for sequencing was PBMCs. The receptors here all came from a woman aged 60-75 years in good health and CMV-seropositive.

In regard to this clone: Other DNA variants within this sample encode the same CDR3. This chain uses TRBV5-1 with TRBJ2-7; 8 bases agree with TRBD2. V was pared by 0 bases and J by 2 bases, with 4 bases of the junction left unmatched. The CDR3 totals 15 residues. Germline assignment: CDR1 SGHRS and CDR2 YFSETQ. The CDR3 sequence is CASSLVAGGPYEQYF. CDR3 bases: TGCGCCAGCAGCTTGGTGGCGGGAGGACCCTACGAGCAGTACTTC.

V gene TRBV5-8 combines with J gene TRBJ1-3, with no clear D. V lost 1 base and J 3 bases, leaving 5 bases between the germline ends. CDR3 length: 13 residues. Germline values: CDR1 SGHTS, CDR2 YDEGEE. CDR3 in amino acids: CASSLIDGNTIYF. DNA for the CDR3: TGTGCCAGCAGCTTGATAGATGGAAACACCATATATTTT.

The chain couples TRBV28 to TRBJ2-5; weak D call: TRBD2 (6 bases). The CDR3 length is 14 residues. Germline V gene data show CDR1 as MDHEN and CDR2 as SYDVKM. V dropped 5 bases and J dropped 2 bases, with 12 bases sitting between them. The chain's CDR3 is CASSHEGTQETQYF. The CDR3 coding sequence is TGTGCCAGCAGTCACGAGGGGACTCAAGAGACCCAGTACTTC.

This clone has more than one count but fewer than ten. The junction and the germline gene differ at one end; a read error may be behind it. V usage is TRBV2 and J usage is TRBJ2-4; TRBD1 might be the D (6 bases). Germline V gene lookup returns CDR1 SNHLY and CDR2 FYNNEI. This CDR3 has 15 residues. CDR3 nucleotides: TGTGCCAGCATCCCCCGGGACATAGCCAAAAACAGTCAGTACTTC. Protein: CASIPRDIAKNSQYF.

The rearrangement uses TRBV6-6 and TRBJ2-3, with TRBD2 matching 10 bases. CDR1 is MNHNY and CDR2 is SVGAGI in the germline V gene (reference sequence). The junction had 5 bases not matched to a gene; V was cut back by 4 bases and J by 1 base. The CDR3 consists of 16 residues. The CDR3 region is CASSSLLAGGTDTQYF. CDR3 nucleotides: TGTGCCAGCAGTTCCCTTCTAGCGGGGGGCACAGATACGCAGTATTTT.

CDR3 protein: CASSQDRGARTDTGELFF. The CDR3 DNA reads as TGCGCCAGCAGCCAAGATAGAGGGGCCCGGACAGATACCGGGGAGCTGTTTTTT. This chain links TRBV4-1 with TRBJ2-2, with D maybe TRBD1 (6 bases). Between the trimmed V and J ends, which lost 0 bases and 5 bases, there was a span of 19 bases. The CDR3 runs to 18 residues. Germline CDR1 MGHRA, CDR2 YSYEKL.

This clone was found a few times. The chain employs TRBV28 and TRBJ1-6; D is perhaps TRBD1 (6 bases). The germline V gene has CDR1 MDHEN and CDR2 SYDVKM. The CDR3 is 17 amino acids. Trimming shortened V by 4 bases and J by 1 base, and 14 bases separated the two germline ends. The CDR3 nucleotides read TGTGCCAGCAGTTCCGGGGGAGGGGGGTCCTATAATTCACCCCTCCACTTT. Translating gives CASSSGGGGSYNSPLHF.

This clone has more than one count but fewer than ten. The rearrangement uses TRBV6-5 and TRBJ1-6, with 9 bases that match TRBD1. The CDR3 runs to 14 residues. V lost 5 bases, J lost 6 bases, and 2 bases stayed unmatched. Germline loops: CDR1 MNHEY, CDR2 SVGAGI. The CDR3 reads CASSTQGANSPLHF. In DNA, the CDR3 is TGTGCCAGCAGTACACAGGGGGCTAATTCACCCCTCCACTTT.

This clone was found once. The gene calls are TRBV19 and TRBJ1-2; 10 bases are a match to TRBD1. The CDR3 runs 15 residues. The germline CDR1 and CDR2 sequences are LNHDA and SQIVND (reference sequence). Trimming at V came to 9 bases and at J to 8 bases, leaving 15 bases not matched to a gene. The CDR3 DNA sequence: TGTGCCAGCGTTGGCCAGGGACAGGGGAGCAGCGGCTACACCTTC. Translation: CASVGQGQGSSGYTF.

The J gene is TRBJ2-1, the V gene TRBV28; the match to TRBD2 covers 8 bases. Germline-derived CDR1 and CDR2 are MDHEN and SYDVKM. The CDR3 runs to 15 residues. V was pared by 3 bases and J by 4 bases, with 5 bases of the junction left unmatched. The CDR3 loop reads CASSFVTSGYNEQFF. Here the CDR3 DNA reads TGTGCCAGCAGTTTTGTAACTAGCGGATACAATGAGCAGTTCTTC.

The V gene is TRBV28, the J gene TRBJ2-5, with D hard to call. CDR3 length: 11 residues. Germline V gives CDR1 MDHEN, CDR2 SYDVKM. Trimming shortened V by 6 bases and J by 2 bases, and 4 bases separated the two germline ends. Written as DNA, the CDR3 is TGTGCCAGCAGGTCACAAGAGACCCAGTACTTC. Its protein is CASRSQETQYF.

This chain links TRBV19 with TRBJ1-5; no definite D call. Germline V gene data show CDR1 as LNHDA and CDR2 as SQIVND (reference sequence). V gave up 6 bases and J gave up 4 bases, with 13 bases separating them. The CDR3 sequence is 14 residues long. The CDR3 nucleotides are TGTGCCAGTAGCGGGTCAGCTTTGAATCAGCCCCAGCATTTT. This gives the protein CASSGSALNQPQHF.

The chain is built from TRBV6-1 and TRBJ2-1; 13 bases match TRBD2. The CDR3 is 15 residues long. J gave up 10 bases and V 4 bases, and 7 bases lay outside the gene matches. In germline, CDR1 is MNHNS, CDR2 SASEGT. The CDR3 loop is CASSGRLAGGREQFF. CDR3 nucleotide sequence: TGTGCCAGCAGTGGCCGACTAGCGGGGGGACGGGAGCAGTTCTTC.

The J gene is TRBJ2-1, the V gene TRBV2, with 9 nucleotides matching TRBD2. Germline assignment: CDR1 SNHLY and CDR2 FYNNEI. Germline trimming cut 3 bases from V and 7 bases from J; bases unmatched to any gene: 4. This CDR3 has 14 amino acids. CDR3 bases: TGTGCCAGCAGTGAGCTAGCGGGACCTAATGAGCAGTTCTTC. The encoded protein is CASSELAGPNEQFF.

V gene TRBV30 combines with J gene TRBJ1-5, with TRBD1 identical over 9 bases. The CDR3 runs to 15 residues. CDR1 and CDR2 from the germline V gene are GTSNPN and SVGIG (reference sequence). V was clipped by 3 bases and J by 3 bases; unmatched bases: 6. The CDR3 region has the DNA TGTGCCTGGAGGTACCGGGACAGGGACAATCAGCCCCAGCATTTT. Translated, it gives CAWRYRDRDNQPQHF.

The chain couples TRBV6-5 to TRBJ1-5, with D perhaps TRBD1 (6 bases). The CDR3 length is 14 residues. Germline V gene lookup returns CDR1 MNHEY and CDR2 SVGAGI. Trimming stripped 8 bases from V and 0 bases from J, with 11 bases between. CDR3 nucleotide sequence: TGTGCCAGCGGGGGCAGTCATAGCAATCAGCCCCAGCATTTT. Its protein product is CASGGSHSNQPQHF.

V is TRBV4-1 and J is TRBJ1-6, with 9 positions matching TRBD1. Germline-derived CDR1 and CDR2 are MGHRA and YSYEKL. V was pared by 1 base and J by 7 bases, with 2 bases of the junction left unmatched. This CDR3 spans 15 amino acids. The CDR3 DNA sequence: TGCGCCAGCAGCCAAGGAGACAGGGGGAATTCACCCCTCCACTTT. Translating it yields CASSQGDRGNSPLHF.

This clone was recorded a few times. The chain combines TRBV2 with TRBJ1-1; 10 bases agree with TRBD1. The trim removed 3 bases at V and 2 bases at J, leaving 6 bases unmatched. The CDR3 is 16 amino acids. The germline CDR1 and CDR2 sequences are SNHLY and FYNNEI. The CDR3 DNA is TGTGCCAGCAGTGATGGACAGGGGGGACAAAACACTGAAGCTTTCTTT. Its protein product is CASSDGQGGQNTEAFF. The full variable domain, completed using reference TRBV2 and TRBJ1-1, is EPEVTQTPSHQVTQMGQEVILRCVPISNHLYFYWYRQILGQKVEFLVSFYNNEISEKSEIFDDQFSVERPDGSNFTLKIRSTKLEDSAMYFCASSDGQGGQNTEAFFGQGTRLTVV.

The genes are TRBV9 and TRBJ2-2; D is unclear. Per germline, CDR1 SGDLS and CDR2 YYNGEE. The V and J ends lost 6 bases and 0 bases respectively, with 12 bases between them. The CDR3 extends over 15 amino acids. The CDR3 nucleotides are TGTGCCAGCAACCCGGAGCCTTCGAACACCGGGGAGCTGTTTTTT. It codes for CASNPEPSNTGELFF.

The chain employs TRBV11-2 and TRBJ2-1; TRBD2 matches at 7 bases. With V trimmed by 6 bases and J by 4 bases, 3 bases remained unmatched. The germline V gene encodes CDR1 SGHAT and CDR2 FQNNGV. There are 13 residues in the CDR3. The chain's CDR3 is CASRVGGYNEQFF. The CDR3 DNA follows: TGTGCCAGCAGGGTGGGGGGGTACAATGAGCAGTTCTTC.

This chain connects TRBV18 to TRBJ1-3; D call uncertain. In germline, CDR1 is KGHSH, CDR2 LQKENI. The ends were cut back, 6 bases at V and 6 bases at J, with 15 bases in the middle. The CDR3 runs to 14 residues. The CDR3 bases are TGTGCCAGCTCCGGACGCCCGGGAGAAAACACCATATATTTT. This sequence encodes CASSGRPGENTIYF.

CDR3 nucleotides: TGTGCCAGCAGCTTGGCCCGTGGCACCAGCTCTGGAAACACCATATATTTT. This translates into CASSLARGTSSGNTIYF. The J gene is TRBJ1-3, the V gene TRBV5-6; D is unclear. Trimming stripped 0 bases from V and 0 bases from J, with 13 bases between. CDR1 SGHDT and CDR2 YYEEEE come from the germline V gene. The CDR3 is made up of 17 amino acids.

V is TRBV6-5 and J is TRBJ1-2; 8 bases are shared with TRBD1. The CDR3 is 15 amino acids. The V segment lost 5 bases and the J segment 4 bases; nucleotides outside the gene matches: 9. CDR1 is MNHEY and CDR2 is SVGAGI in the germline V gene. CDR3 sequence (DNA): TGTGCCAGCAGTAGGACAGGGCCCTTCCCCTATGGCTACACCTTC. It translates to CASSRTGPFPYGYTF.

The rearrangement joins TRBV30 to TRBJ1-6; TRBD1 is a possible D gene (5 bases). The ends were cut back, 2 bases at V and 6 bases at J, with 17 bases in the middle. Per germline, CDR1 GTSNPN and CDR2 SVGIG (reference sequence). This CDR3 region has 16 residues. Here the CDR3 reads CAWSLTAGLGNSPLHF. The CDR3 DNA reads TGTGCCTGGAGTCTCACGGCAGGGCTTGGTAATTCACCCCTCCACTTT.

In its sample, this clone was seen a few times. The V gene is TRBV28, the J gene TRBJ2-6; 10 bases align to TRBD2. Germline values: CDR1 MDHEN, CDR2 SYDVKM. Trimming removed 2 bases from V and 2 bases from J; junction bases left unmatched: 3. This CDR3 is built from 17 residues. The CDR3 reads CASSLQRGGTGANVLTF. CDR3 sequence (DNA): TGTGCCAGCAGTTTACAGCGGGGGGGGACTGGGGCCAACGTCCTGACTTTC.

The chain is built from TRBV5-6 and TRBJ2-7, with a weak D call TRBD1 (6 bases). The CDR3 runs to 14 residues. Germline CDR1 and CDR2: SGHDT and YYEEEE. V lost 5 bases, J lost 5 bases, and 17 bases lay in between. CDR3 bases: TGTGCCAGCAGTCGGGCAGGGGTTCCCAACGAGCAGTACTTC. This sequence encodes CASSRAGVPNEQYF.

CDR3 coding DNA: TGTGCCAGCAGCTATGACAGGGTCGGTGGAAACACCATATATTTT. Its translation: CASSYDRVGGNTIYF. The J gene is TRBJ1-3, the V gene TRBV7-8; 7 nucleotides align to TRBD1. This CDR3 is built from 15 residues. Germline V lookup: CDR1 SGHVS, CDR2 FQNEAQ. The ends lost 4 bases at V and 3 bases at J; junction bases unmatched: 6.

The chain couples TRBV7-3 to TRBJ2-2; perhaps TRBD1 as D (6 bases). Germline lookup yields CDR1 SGHTA and CDR2 FQGTGA. This CDR3 is 15 amino acids long. V was shortened by 5 bases and J by 3 bases, with 13 bases between the two germline ends. CDR3: CASSPGHTDTGELFF. The DNA of the CDR3 is TGTGCCAGCAGCCCGGGACACACGGACACCGGGGAGCTGTTTTTT.

The table lists this clone with a count of one. The CDR3 spells CASSQQGEGYTF. In DNA form, the CDR3 reads TGTGCCAGCAGCCAACAGGGGGAAGGCTACACCTTC. This chain connects TRBV7-9 to TRBJ1-2, with 8 nucleotides matching TRBD1. Germline CDR1 and CDR2: SEHNR and FQNEAQ (reference sequence). The CDR3 length is 12 residues. The ends lost 5 bases at V and 8 bases at J; junction bases unmatched: 4.